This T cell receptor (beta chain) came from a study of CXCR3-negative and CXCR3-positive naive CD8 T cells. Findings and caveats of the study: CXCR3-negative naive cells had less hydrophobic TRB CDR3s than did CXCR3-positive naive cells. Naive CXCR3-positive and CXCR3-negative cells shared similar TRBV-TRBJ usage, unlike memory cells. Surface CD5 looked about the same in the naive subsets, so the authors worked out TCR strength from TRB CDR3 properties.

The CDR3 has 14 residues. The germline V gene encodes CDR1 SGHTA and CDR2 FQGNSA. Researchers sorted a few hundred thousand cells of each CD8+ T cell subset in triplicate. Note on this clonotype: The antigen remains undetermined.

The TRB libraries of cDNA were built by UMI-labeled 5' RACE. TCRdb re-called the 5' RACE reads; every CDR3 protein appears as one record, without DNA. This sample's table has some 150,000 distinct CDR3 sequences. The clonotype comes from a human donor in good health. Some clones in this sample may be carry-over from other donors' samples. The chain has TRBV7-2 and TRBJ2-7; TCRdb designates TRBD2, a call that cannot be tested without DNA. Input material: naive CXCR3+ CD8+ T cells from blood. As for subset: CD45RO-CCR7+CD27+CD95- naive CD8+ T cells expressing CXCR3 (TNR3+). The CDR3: CASSESRLGYEQYF.